This TCR beta chain was recovered during a study of blood T cell repertoires in COVID-19. This clone was detected only once. The table came from immunoSEQ multiplex PCR; TCRdb's copy has only in-frame clones and leaves some out. The sample consists of around 140,000 clones, about 87% of them appearing once. The germline V gene encodes CDR1 SGHNT and CDR2 YYREEE (reference sequence). The CDR3 covers 17 residues. Trimming took 0 bases from V and 4 from J, leaving 17 bases between them. This sequence was found in a human donor in a cohort sampled during active COVID-19. Material: peripheral blood. The chain combines TRBV5-4 with TRBJ2-1; the D gene is possibly TRBD1 (6 bases). The CDR3 sequence is CASSLGGHQTVYNEQFF. The CDR3 nucleotides are TGTGCCAGCAGCTTGGGGGGACACCAAACAGTTTACAATGAGCAGTTCTTC.